The present T cell receptor beta chain was sequenced within a study of T cell changes during pregnancy in multiple sclerosis. The repertoire was sequenced with immunoSEQ multiplex PCR; TCRdb's copy has only in-frame clones and lacks some. The data contain roughly 28,000 clones, about 89% of them singletons. The V gene end was trimmed by 5 bases and the J gene end by 2 bases; junction bases not matched to a gene: 7. CDR1 is SGHAT, CDR2 FQNNGV, per germline. This CDR3 region has 15 residues. The receptor's source is a female donor with multiple sclerosis, enrolled in a pregnancy study. The chain has TRBV11-2 and TRBJ2-7, with 9 bases identical to TRBD1. The source was CD8+ T cells from peripheral blood mononuclear cells, collected before pregnancy. CDR3 amino acids: CASSANRGRAYEQYF. CDR3 nucleotides: TGTGCCAGCAGCGCAAACAGGGGGCGCGCCTACGAGCAGTACTTC.